Listed here is a single T cell receptor (beta chain). Antigen unknown. This sample is drawn from a study of cytomegalovirus exposure and HLA in healthy donors. Whole-study context: Earlier findings included 117 million unique TCR beta sequences obtained from about 179 million T cells.

The PCR contained 60 Vbeta and 13 Jbeta primers. Sequencing used immunoSEQ multiplex PCR; TCRdb keeps in-frame clones, though not all of them. The table lists approximately 140,000 clones, 70% to 80% of them singletons. Germline lookup yields CDR1 LNHDA and CDR2 SQIVND (reference sequence). The CDR3 length is 15 residues. The V and J ends lost 4 bases and 4 bases, in that order; junction bases with no gene match: 9. Study-level results: Among TCR sequences, most were rare, though some public TCRs appeared in many donors.

The V gene is TRBV19, the J gene TRBJ2-7, with 8 positions matching TRBD2. This TCR was sampled from a woman aged 55-70 years in good health and CMV-seronegative. The sample consisted of PBMCs. The CDR3 loop is CASSTQAGARYEQYF. The CDR3 nucleotides read TGTGCCAGTAGTACGCAAGCGGGAGCGCGATACGAGCAGTACTTC.